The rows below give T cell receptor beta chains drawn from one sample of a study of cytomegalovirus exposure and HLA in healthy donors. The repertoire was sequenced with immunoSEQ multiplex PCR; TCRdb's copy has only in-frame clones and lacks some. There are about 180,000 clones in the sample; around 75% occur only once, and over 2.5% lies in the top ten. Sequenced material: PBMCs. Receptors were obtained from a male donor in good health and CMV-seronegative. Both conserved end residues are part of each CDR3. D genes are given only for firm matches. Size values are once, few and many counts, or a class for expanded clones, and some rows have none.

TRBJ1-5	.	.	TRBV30	TGTGCCTGGGACCGGGGCAATCAGCCCCAGCATTTT	CAWDRGNQPQHF
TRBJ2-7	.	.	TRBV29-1	TGCAGCGTTCGACTGATGCCTAACTACGAGCAGTACTTC	CSVRLMPNYEQYF
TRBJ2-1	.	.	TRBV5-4	TGTGCCAGCAGCGGACAGCTCAGCTCCTACAATGAGCAGTTCTTC	CASSGQLSSYNEQFF
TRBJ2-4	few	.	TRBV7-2	TGTGCCAGCAGCTCAGGACAGCGAAACATTCAGTACTTC	CASSSGQRNIQYF
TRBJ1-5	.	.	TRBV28	TGTGCCAGCAGTTTTGGACAGATAAATCAGCCCCAGCATTTT	CASSFGQINQPQHF
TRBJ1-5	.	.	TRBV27	TGTGCCAGCAGTCCAGGGACTTTTAGCAATCAGCCCCAGCATTTT	CASSPGTFSNQPQHF
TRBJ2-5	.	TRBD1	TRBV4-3	TGCGCCAGCAGCCAAGCCGGGACAGGGGCGCGAGAGACCCAGTACTTC	CASSQAGTGARETQYF
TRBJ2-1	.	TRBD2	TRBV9	TGTGCCAGCAGCCGCCCAGCGGGAGTATACAATGAGCAGTTCTTC	CASSRPAGVYNEQFF
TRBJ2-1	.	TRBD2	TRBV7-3	TGTGCCAGCAGCCCCGGGACTAGCGGGAGTGGTGAGCAGTTCTTC	CASSPGTSGSGEQFF
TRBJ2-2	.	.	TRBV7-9	TGTGCCAGCAGCTTGAACACCCTCGGGGAGCTGTTTTTT	CASSLNTLGELFF
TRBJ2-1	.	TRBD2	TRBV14	TGTGCCAGCAGCCAAGATGGTAGGGCCCTAGCGGGGGCCCCAAATGAGCAGTTCTTC	CASSQDGRALAGAPNEQFF
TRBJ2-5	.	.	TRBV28	TGTGCCAGCAGTTTAGGTACAGGGAGCCAAGAGACCCAGTACTTC	CASSLGTGSQETQYF
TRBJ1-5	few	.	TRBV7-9	TGTGCCAGCACCCAATGGGGGGATCAGCCCCAGCATTTT	CASTQWGDQPQHF
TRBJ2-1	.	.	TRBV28	TGTGCCAGCAGCCTTCGGGAGATTAAGTTCTTC	CASSLREIKFF
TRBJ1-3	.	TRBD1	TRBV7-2	TGTGCCAGCAGCTCTCGACAGGGGGCAGACACCATATATTTT	CASSSRQGADTIYF
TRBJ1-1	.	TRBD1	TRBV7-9	TGTGCCAGCAGCTCCCTACAGGGGGCAGCTTTCTTT	CASSSLQGAAFF
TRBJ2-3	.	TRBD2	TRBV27	TGTGCCAGCAGTCCCTGGACTAGCGGGAGGGGGGGCACAGATACGCAGTATTTT	CASSPWTSGRGGTDTQYF
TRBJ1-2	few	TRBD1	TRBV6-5	TGTGCCAGCAGTGGACAGGGGAGTGGCTACACCTTC	CASSGQGSGYTF
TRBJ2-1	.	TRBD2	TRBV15	TGTGCCACCAGCAGAAGGACTAGCGGGAGAGGTAATGAGCAGTTCTTC	CATSRRTSGRGNEQFF
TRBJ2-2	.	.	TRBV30	TGTGCCTGGAGTTTTGGGGGGACGGACACCGGGGAGCTGTTTTTT	CAWSFGGTDTGELFF
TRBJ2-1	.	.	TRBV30	TGTGCCTTCACATATAATTCCTACAATGAGCAGTTCTTC	CAFTYNSYNEQFF
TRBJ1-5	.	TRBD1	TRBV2	TGTGCCAGCAGTGAGGGACAGGGCAATCAGCCCCAGCATTTT	CASSEGQGNQPQHF
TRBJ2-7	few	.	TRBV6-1	TGTGCCAGCAGTGCCCACTCCTACGAGCAGTACTTC	CASSAHSYEQYF
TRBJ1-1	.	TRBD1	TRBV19	TGTGCCAGTAGTAGAGCCGGGACAGGGAAAACTGAAGCTTTCTTT	CASSRAGTGKTEAFF
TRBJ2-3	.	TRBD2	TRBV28	TGTGCCAGCAGTTTACCTAGCGGAACATCAGATACGCAGTATTTT	CASSLPSGTSDTQYF
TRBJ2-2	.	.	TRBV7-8	TGTGCCAGCAGCTTAAAAGGGAGTAATGGGGCCGGGGAGCTGTTTTTT	CASSLKGSNGAGELFF
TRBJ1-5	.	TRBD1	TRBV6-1	TGTGCCAGCAGTAGACAGGGGGGAAATCAGCCCCAGCATTTT	CASSRQGGNQPQHF
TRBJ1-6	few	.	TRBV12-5	TGTGCTAGTGGTCTAGATGGAAATTCACCCCTCCACTTT	CASGLDGNSPLHF
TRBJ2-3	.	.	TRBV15	TGTGCCACCAGCAGAGATGGGGCGGGAAGGACAGATACGCAGTATTTT	CATSRDGAGRTDTQYF
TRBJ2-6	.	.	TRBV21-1	TGTGCCAGCACCTCACCCCCAGGGGTTGGGGCCAACGTCCTGACTTTC	CASTSPPGVGANVLTF
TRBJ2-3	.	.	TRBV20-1	TGCAGTGGCTGGCGCACAGATACGCAGTATTTT	CSGWRTDTQYF
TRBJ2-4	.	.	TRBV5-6	TGTGCCAGCAGCTTAGGGGGAAACATTCAGTACTTC	CASSLGGNIQYF
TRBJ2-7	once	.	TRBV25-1	TGTGCCAGCAGCGACTCGACAGCATCCTACGAGCAGTACTTC	CASSDSTASYEQYF
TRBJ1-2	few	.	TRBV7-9	TGTGCCAGCAGCGGGGGAGGTCGGGGCTACACCTTC	CASSGGGRGYTF
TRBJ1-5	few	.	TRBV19	TGTGCCAGTAGTAGGCCGGGACTTAGCAATCAGCCCCAGCATTTT	CASSRPGLSNQPQHF
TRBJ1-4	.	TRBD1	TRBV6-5	TGTGCCAGCAGTTACGACAGGGTTACTGAAAAACTGTTTTTT	CASSYDRVTEKLFF
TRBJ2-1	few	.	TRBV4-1	TGCGCCAGCAGCCACAATTCGGGAGATCGCGATGAGCAGTTCTTC	CASSHNSGDRDEQFF
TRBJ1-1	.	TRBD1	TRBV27	TGTGCCAGCAGATCCAATCGACAGGGAAACACTGAAGCTTTCTTT	CASRSNRQGNTEAFF
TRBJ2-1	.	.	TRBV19	TGTGCCAGTAGTCGGGACTCCTACAATGAGCAGTTCTTC	CASSRDSYNEQFF
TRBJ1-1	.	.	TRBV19	TGTGCCAGTAGTATCTCAGGTGCGACCGAAGCTTTCTTT	CASSISGATEAFF
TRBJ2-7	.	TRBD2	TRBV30	TGTGCCTGGACTAGCGGGACGTACGAGCAGTACTTC	CAWTSGTYEQYF
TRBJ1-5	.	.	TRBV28	TGTGCCAGCAGCCCAACATGGTCCCAGCCCCAGCATTTT	CASSPTWSQPQHF